One and the same sample provided the 13 T cell receptor beta chains below, sequenced in a study of blood T cell repertoires in COVID-19. Assay used: immunoSEQ multiplex PCR; TCRdb lists only in-frame clones, some missing. The data show 300,000 or so clones, with roughly 90% seen just once and 1.1% held by the top ten. Material: PBMCs or T cells enriched from blood (not recorded which). All receptors come from a young woman who had recovered from COVID-19.

The V call is TRBV4-3, the J call TRBJ1-1; D is undetermined. The CDR3 totals 15 residues. Germline V gives CDR1 LGHNA, CDR2 YSLEER. Trimming left V 0 bases short and J 0 bases short, with 8 bases between. The CDR3 sequence is CASSQDYSLNTEAFF. For the CDR3, the DNA is TGCGCCAGCAGCCAAGATTACAGCTTGAACACTGAAGCTTTCTTT.

The rearrangement links TRBV3-1 (or the pseudogene TRBV3-2) to TRBJ2-7; D is unclear. The ends were cut back, 2 bases at V and 0 bases at J, with 11 bases in the middle. The CDR3 runs 15 residues. Germline V CDR1 and CDR2: LGHDT, YNNKEL (reference sequence). The CDR3: CASSQFVSGSYEQYF. The CDR3 bases are TGTGCCAGCAGCCAATTCGTCAGTGGCTCCTACGAGCAGTACTTC.

J is TRBJ2-7 and V is TRBV11-3, with TRBD1 identical over 9 bases. V shed 4 bases and J 0 bases; nucleotides not matched to a gene: 4. This CDR3 region has 15 residues. Germline CDR1 reads SGHNT; CDR2 reads YENEEA. The CDR3 DNA sequence: TGTGCCAGCAGCTATGGGACAGGGAGCTCCTACGAGCAGTACTTC. It codes for CASSYGTGSSYEQYF.

The chain recombines TRBV30 with TRBJ1-6; 8 positions match TRBD1. This CDR3 region has 15 residues. Trimming at V came to 1 base and at J to 7 bases, leaving 6 bases not matched to a gene. Germline CDR1 and CDR2: GTSNPN and SVGIG (reference sequence). CDR3 sequence (DNA): TGTGCCTGGAGTGGACAGGGGTTTTACAATTCACCCCTCCACTTT. Residues: CAWSGQGFYNSPLHF.

The genes are TRBV30 and TRBJ1-3, with no clear D. Germline V gene sequence: CDR1 GTSNPN, CDR2 SVGIG (reference sequence). V lost 0 bases and J lost 1, with 10 bases in between. The CDR3 sequence is 15 residues long. Here the CDR3 reads CAWSVNTRSGNTIYF. DNA of the CDR3: TGTGCCTGGAGTGTAAACACCCGATCTGGAAACACCATATATTTT.

The chain combines TRBV5-1 with TRBJ2-7, with D possibly being TRBD2 (6 bases). V shed 6 bases and J shed 2 bases, with 21 bases lying between them. This CDR3 is built from 16 residues. Germline V gene sequence: CDR1 SGHRS, CDR2 YFSETQ. The CDR3 spells CASNPNTGSAPYEQYF. CDR3 in DNA: TGCGCCAGCAACCCAAATACCGGGAGTGCCCCCTACGAGCAGTACTTC. The full variable domain, its missing parts supplied by reference TRBV5-1 and TRBJ2-7, is KAGVTQTPRYLIKTRGQQVTLSCSPISGHRSVSWYQQTPGQGLQFLFEYFSETQRNKGNFPGRFSGRQFSNSRSEMNVSTLELGDSALYLCASNPNTGSAPYEQYFGPGTRLTVT.

This clone is a singleton in its sample. J is TRBJ2-1 and V is TRBV7-9; D is possibly TRBD1 (5 bases). The CDR3 consists of 16 residues. The V end was cut by 1 base, the J end by 0 bases, with 10 bases between. CDR1 is SEHNR, CDR2 FQNEAQ, per germline (reference sequence). For the CDR3, the DNA is TGTGCCAGCAGCTTAGGTAGGGGCAACTCCTACAATGAGCAGTTCTTC. It encodes CASSLGRGNSYNEQFF.

This chain connects TRBV25-1 to TRBJ2-2, with D tentatively TRBD2 (6 bases). Germline lookup yields CDR1 MGHDK and CDR2 SYGVNS. Trimming pared 8 bases from V and 8 bases from J, leaving 27 bases between. This CDR3 comprises 17 residues. Here the CDR3 reads CASRTSAGPLPVGELFF. In nucleotides, the CDR3 is TGTGCCAGCCGAACCTCAGCGGGCCCACTTCCGGTAGGGGAGCTGTTTTTT. Drawing the rest from reference TRBV25-1 and TRBJ2-2, the complete variable domain is EADIYQTPRYLVIGTGKKITLECSQTMGHDKMYWYQQDPGMELHLIHYSYGVNSTEKGDLSSESTVSRIRTEHFPLTLESARPSHTSQYLCASRTSAGPLPVGELFFGEGSRLTVL.

DNA for the CDR3: TGCGCCAGCAGTTCAAGCGTACATCCGACTGAAGCTTTCTTT. Translation: CASSSSVHPTEAFF. The chain recombines TRBV4-3 with TRBJ1-1, with D unresolved. Trimming pared 6 bases from V and 5 bases from J, leaving 16 bases between. Per germline, CDR1 LGHNA and CDR2 YSLEER. The CDR3 length is 14 residues.

The rearrangement links TRBV29-1 to TRBJ1-3; possibly TRBD1 for D (6 bases). V was clipped by 4 bases and J by 2 bases, with 12 bases between them. Germline V lookup: CDR1 SQVTM, CDR2 ANQGSEA. This CDR3 is 14 amino acids long. Written as DNA, the CDR3 is TGCAGCGTTGGAATAACAGGGACTGGAAACACCATATATTTT. Protein: CSVGITGTGNTIYF.

The chain is built from TRBV25-1 and TRBJ2-7; D possibly corresponds to TRBD2 (5 bases). This CDR3 has 13 amino acids. V lost 3 bases to trimming and J lost 2 bases, with 8 bases between them. The germline gives CDR1 MGHDK, CDR2 SYGVNS. CDR3 coding DNA: TGTGCCAGCAGTGATGGACTTGCCTACGAGCAGTACTTC. It is translated as CASSDGLAYEQYF.

V usage is TRBV3-1 (or the pseudogene TRBV3-2) and J usage is TRBJ1-2; D is ambiguous. This CDR3 has 13 residues. Germline lookup yields CDR1 LGHDT and CDR2 YNNKEL (reference sequence). V was cut by 1 base and J by 2 bases, with 5 bases left in between. The CDR3 reads CASSQVQNYGYTF. CDR3 coding DNA: TGTGCCAGCAGCCAAGTCCAGAACTATGGCTACACCTTC.

The chain employs TRBV6-6 and TRBJ2-2; the match to TRBD2 covers 7 bases. The CDR3 is 16 residues long. CDR1 MNHNY and CDR2 SVGAGI come from the germline V gene (reference sequence). The junction had 6 bases not matched to a gene; V was cut back by 4 bases and J by 1 base. Written as DNA, the CDR3 is TGTGCCAGCAGTTCCCAGGGCGGGGGGAACACCGGGGAGCTGTTTTTT. Translation gives CASSSQGGGNTGELFF.